This section outlines one T cell receptor beta chain sequence together with its context. This entry comes from a study of blood T cell repertoires in COVID-19. Turning to the study itself: COVID-19 samples collected from the United States, Italy and Spain covered acute and convalescent phases. T cells, B-cell-depleted T cells, or PBMCs supplied cDNA or gDNA.

Original analysis: Amplified reference gene primers provided the basis for estimating nucleated cell counts. Profiling relied on immunoSEQ multiplex PCR, and the TCRdb table lists in-frame clones only, not all of them. From that table come the V and J calls and clone size; the DNA was used to work out D and trimming. The sample yields about 140,000 clones, 65% to 80% seen once. The germline gives CDR1 SGHRS, CDR2 YFSETQ. The junction had 8 bases not matched to a gene; V was cut back by 4 bases and J by 5 bases. The CDR3 is 16 amino acids. The TCR originated in a middle-aged man with acute or convalescent COVID-19. The chain links TRBV5-1 to TRBJ2-1; 11 nucleotides line up with TRBD2. The sequencing sample was made of peripheral blood. This CDR3 reads CASSPSLAGVDNEQFF. CDR3 bases: TGCGCCAGCAGCCCGTCACTAGCGGGGGTCGACAATGAGCAGTTCTTC.